Presented here are 8 T cell receptor beta chains from one specimen sequenced in a study of T-cell memory formation after mild COVID-19. MiXCR, run by TCRdb on the 5' RACE reads, gives a single entry per CDR3 protein. Of 250,000 to 350,000 distinct CDR3 sequences listed, around 16% are singletons. The specimen sequenced was PBMCs or a T cell subset sorted from them (not recorded which). These receptors were obtained from a man aged 18 to 29 who had mild COVID-19 (a few samples of this study predate the infection). Cell type and time point are not known.

In this sample, this clonotype turned up many times. The chain couples TRBV4-1 to TRBJ1-2, with D maybe TRBD1 (6 bases). The V gene's germline CDR1 is MGHRA and CDR2 YSYEKL. The CDR3 is 16 amino acids. V was shortened by 1 base and J by 3 bases, with 15 bases between the two germline ends. CDR3 sequence (DNA): TGCGCCAGCAGCCAAGTGTTCCGGCCAGGGGACTATGGCTACACCTTC. It yields the protein CASSQVFRPGDYGYTF.

This rearrangement joins TRBV6-6 to TRBJ2-1; D remains unclear. The CDR3 has 11 residues. The germline gives CDR1 MNHNY, CDR2 SVGAGI (reference sequence). The V end lost 10 bases, the J end lost 6 bases, and 10 bases lay between the germline ends. The CDR3 DNA sequence: TGTGCCACCCACGCGTTCAATGAGCAGTTCTTC. It encodes CATHAFNEQFF.

This clonotype was observed many times. The rearrangement joins TRBV7-9 to TRBJ2-5, with D hard to call. The CDR3 spans 12 residues. CDR1 and CDR2 (germline): SEHNR, FQNEAQ (reference sequence). Trimming stripped 0 bases from V and 1 base from J, with 0 bases between. The CDR3 here is CASSLAQETQYF. The CDR3 DNA follows: TGTGCCAGCAGCTTAGCCCAAGAGACCCAGTACTTC.

This chain connects TRBV3-1 to TRBJ1-5; possible D gene TRBD1, 5 bases. Per the germline V gene, CDR1 is LGHDT and CDR2 is YNNKEL (reference sequence). V lost 5 bases to trimming and J lost 5 bases, with 13 bases between them. This CDR3 has 14 residues. The CDR3 DNA follows: TGTGCCAGCAGCGCTGGTGGGGGGGATCAGCCCCAGCATTTT. Translated: CASSAGGGDQPQHF.

This clonotype was observed a few times. The J gene is TRBJ2-5, the V gene TRBV20-1; D is possibly TRBD2 (5 bases). The CDR3 contains 14 residues. Per germline, CDR1 DFQATT and CDR2 SNEGSKA (reference sequence). V lost 0 bases, J lost 0 bases, and 8 bases lay in between. The CDR3 protein is CSARDGGYQETQYF. As DNA, the CDR3 is TGCAGTGCTAGAGATGGCGGGTACCAAGAGACCCAGTACTTC.

The genes are TRBV2 and TRBJ1-2, with 8 bases identical to TRBD1. V lost 4 bases, J lost 1 base, and 8 bases stayed unmatched. The CDR3 totals 16 residues. Germline V gene sequence: CDR1 SNHLY, CDR2 FYNNEI. The CDR3 protein is CASSAQGAKFNYGYTF. The CDR3, as DNA: TGTGCCAGCAGTGCCCAGGGGGCGAAATTTAACTATGGCTACACCTTC. Supplemented by reference TRBV2 and TRBJ1-2, the full variable domain reads EPEVTQTPSHQVTQMGQEVILRCVPISNHLYFYWYRQILGQKVEFLVSFYNNEISEKSEIFDDQFSVERPDGSNFTLKIRSTKLEDSAMYFCASSAQGAKFNYGYTFGSGTRLTVV.

The gene calls are TRBV5-1 and TRBJ1-4; D may be TRBD1 (5 bases). CDR1 and CDR2 from the germline V gene are SGHRS and YFSETQ. The germline V and J ends were trimmed by 3 bases and 6 bases, with 15 bases remaining between them. This CDR3 is 15 amino acids long. The CDR3 reads CASSSSGTVYEKLFF. CDR3 bases: TGCGCCAGCAGCTCATCCGGGACGGTCTATGAAAAACTGTTTTTT.

The sample holds a few counts of this clonotype. The J gene is TRBJ2-3, the V gene TRBV7-3, with a tentative D call TRBD2 (6 bases). The CDR3 has 16 residues. Deletions cut 3 bases from V and 2 bases from J, with 15 bases between. Germline CDR1 and CDR2: SGHTA and FQGTGA. This CDR3 reads CASSFLPGANTDTQYF. In nucleotides, the CDR3 is TGTGCCAGCAGCTTCCTCCCGGGAGCTAACACAGATACGCAGTATTTT.